Included here is one TCR beta chain sequence, with context. Repertoires were generated with immunoSEQ multiplex PCR, while TCRdb's copy carries only in-frame clones and drops some. Of some 87,000 clones listed, 85% to 95% are singletons. This specimen comes from a study of technical replicates of blood from a handful of donors. With V trimmed by 4 bases and J by 5 bases, 4 bases remained unmatched. Germline CDR1 and CDR2: SGHNT and YYREEE (reference sequence). The CDR3 runs to 14 residues. The receptor was derived from a human donor in good health. The V gene is TRBV5-4, the J gene TRBJ2-7; TRBD2 agrees at 12 bases. The material sequenced was T cells isolated from PBMCs. The chain's CDR3 is CASSPRLAGDEQYF. The DNA for the CDR3 is TGTGCCAGCAGCCCAAGACTAGCGGGAGACGAGCAGTACTTC.